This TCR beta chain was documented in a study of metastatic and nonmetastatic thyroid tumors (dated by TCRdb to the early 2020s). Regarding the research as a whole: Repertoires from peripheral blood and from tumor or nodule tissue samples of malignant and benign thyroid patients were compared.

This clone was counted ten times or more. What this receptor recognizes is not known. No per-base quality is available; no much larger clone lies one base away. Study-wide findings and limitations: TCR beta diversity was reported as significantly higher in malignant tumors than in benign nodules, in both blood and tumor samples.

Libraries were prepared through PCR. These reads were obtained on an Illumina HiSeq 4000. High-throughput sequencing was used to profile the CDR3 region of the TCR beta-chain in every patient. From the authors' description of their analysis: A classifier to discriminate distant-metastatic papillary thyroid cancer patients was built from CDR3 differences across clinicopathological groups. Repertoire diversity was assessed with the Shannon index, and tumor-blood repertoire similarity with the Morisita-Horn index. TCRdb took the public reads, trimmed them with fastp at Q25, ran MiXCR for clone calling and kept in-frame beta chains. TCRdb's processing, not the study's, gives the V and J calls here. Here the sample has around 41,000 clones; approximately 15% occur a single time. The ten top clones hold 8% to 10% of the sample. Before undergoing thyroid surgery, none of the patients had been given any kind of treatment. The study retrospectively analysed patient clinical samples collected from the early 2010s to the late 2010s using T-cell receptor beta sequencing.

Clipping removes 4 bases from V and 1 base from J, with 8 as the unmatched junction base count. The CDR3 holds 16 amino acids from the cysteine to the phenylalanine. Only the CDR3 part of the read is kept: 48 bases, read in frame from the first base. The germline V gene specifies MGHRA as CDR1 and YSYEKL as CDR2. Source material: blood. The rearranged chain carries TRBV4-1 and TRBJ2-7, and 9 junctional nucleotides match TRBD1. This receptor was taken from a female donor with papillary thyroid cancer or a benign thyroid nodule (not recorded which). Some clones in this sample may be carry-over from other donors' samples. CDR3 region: CASSPTPGQGSYEQYF. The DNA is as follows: TGCGCCAGCAGCCCAACCCCGGGACAGGGATCCTACGAGCAGTACTTC.